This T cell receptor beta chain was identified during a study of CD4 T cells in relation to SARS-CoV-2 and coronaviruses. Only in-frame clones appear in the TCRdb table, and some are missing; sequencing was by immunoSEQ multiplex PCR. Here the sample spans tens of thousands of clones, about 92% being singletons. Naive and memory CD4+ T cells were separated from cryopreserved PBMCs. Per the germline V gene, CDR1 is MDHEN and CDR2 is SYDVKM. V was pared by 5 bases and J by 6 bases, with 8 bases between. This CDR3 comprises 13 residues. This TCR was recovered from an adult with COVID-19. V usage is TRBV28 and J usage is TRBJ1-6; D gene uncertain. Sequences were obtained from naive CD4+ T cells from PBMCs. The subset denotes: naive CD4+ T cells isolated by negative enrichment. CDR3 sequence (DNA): TGTGCCAGCAGTCTAGGACTTAATTCACCCCTCCACTTT. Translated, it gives CASSLGLNSPLHF.